Listed below are T cell receptor beta chains from one sample, sequenced in a study of CD8 T cells in ankylosing spondylitis. TCRdb itself ran the 5' RACE reads through MiXCR, one entry per CDR3 protein. This repertoire shows 10,000 or so distinct CDR3 sequences, roughly 6% found once; its top ten account for around 41%. The material sequenced was blood, either unsorted or a sorted T cell fraction (not recorded which). These receptors all come from a female donor with ankylosing spondylitis or in good health (not recorded which). Each CDR3 is given with its conserved first and last residue. D genes are given only for firm matches. The size of a clone is reported for some rows only, either as once, few or many, or as a class for expanded clones.

v_call	d_call	clone_size	j_call	cdr3_aa	cdr3_nt
TRBV9	TRBD2	many	TRBJ2-7	CASSAGLAGSSYEQYF	TGTGCCAGCAGCGCGGGACTAGCGGGAAGCTCCTACGAGCAGTACTTC
TRBV9	-	many	TRBJ2-3	CASSESQDTQYF	TGTGCCAGCAGCGAATCCCAGGATACGCAGTATTTT
TRBV9	-	-	TRBJ2-7	CASSGTVTYEQYF	TGTGCCAGCAGCGGGACAGTTACCTACGAGCAGTACTTC
TRBV9	-	many	TRBJ2-1	CASSAPGGRGEHNEQFF	TGTGCCAGCAGCGCCCCGGGGGGCAGGGGAGAACACAATGAGCAGTTCTTC
TRBV9	TRBD2	many	TRBJ2-3	CASSVSRLPLAGGVDTQYF	TGTGCCAGCAGCGTATCCCGTCTCCCACTAGCGGGAGGGGTGGATACGCAGTATTTT
TRBV9	TRBD1	many	TRBJ2-3	CASSVVGGATDTQYF	TGTGCCAGCAGCGTAGTAGGGGGCGCCACAGATACGCAGTATTTT
TRBV9	-	many	TRBJ2-1	CASSAPTGREQFF	TGTGCCAGCAGCGCTCCAACCGGGCGCGAGCAGTTCTTC
TRBV9	-	many	TRBJ2-7	CASSVVSGDEQYF	TGTGCCAGCAGCGTAGTTTCTGGGGACGAGCAGTACTTC
TRBV9	-	few	TRBJ2-4	CASSVGSAKNIQYF	TGTGCCAGCAGCGTCGGTAGTGCCAAAAACATTCAGTACTTC
TRBV9	TRBD1	many	TRBJ1-5	CASSASGTGGQPQHF	TGTGCCAGCAGCGCCTCCGGGACAGGAGGTCAGCCCCAGCATTTT
TRBV9	TRBD1	many	TRBJ1-1	CASSASGGGPSEAFF	TGTGCCAGCAGCGCGTCAGGGGGCGGACCCTCTGAAGCTTTCTTT
TRBV6-1	TRBD1	many	TRBJ1-5	CASGTGTGNQPQHF	TGTGCCAGCGGGACCGGGACAGGCAATCAGCCCCAGCATTTT
TRBV9	-	many	TRBJ2-3	CASSGGGRSTDTQYF	TGTGCCAGCAGCGGGGGGGGGCGGAGCACAGATACGCAGTATTTT
TRBV20-1	TRBD2	many	TRBJ2-1	CSALEGLAGVRSYNEQFF	TGCAGTGCACTCGAGGGACTAGCGGGAGTTCGATCCTACAATGAGCAGTTCTTC
TRBV9	-	few	TRBJ2-7	CASSPGGYEQYF	TGTGCCAGCAGCCCAGGGGGGTACGAGCAGTACTTC
TRBV9	-	many	TRBJ2-1	CASSAYGGPSLDEQFF	TGTGCCAGCAGCGCTTACGGGGGACCCAGTCTCGATGAGCAGTTCTTC
TRBV9	-	-	TRBJ2-1	CASSVGSSGSYNEQFF	TGTGCCAGCAGCGTAGGAAGTAGCGGATCCTACAATGAGCAGTTCTTC
TRBV9	TRBD1	-	TRBJ2-5	CASSYRGSQTQYF	TGTGCCAGCAGCTACAGGGGTTCGCAGACCCAGTACTTC
TRBV9	-	many	TRBJ2-3	CASSPPRTDTQYF	TGTGCCAGCAGCCCCCCTCGGACAGATACGCAGTATTTT
TRBV9	TRBD1	medium-sized	TRBJ1-5	CASSPSGTDQPQHF	TGTGCCAGCAGCCCGAGCGGGACAGATCAGCCCCAGCATTTT
TRBV9	-	many	TRBJ2-2	CASRNGSGELFF	TGTGCCAGCAGAAACGGGTCCGGGGAGCTGTTTTTT
TRBV9	-	many	TRBJ2-3	CASSVGRSTDTQYF	TGTGCCAGCAGCGTTGGCAGGTCCACAGATACGCAGTATTTT
TRBV9	TRBD2	medium-sized	TRBJ2-1	CASSSPRAGAYNEQFF	TGTGCCAGCAGCTCCCCCCGGGCGGGGGCCTACAATGAGCAGTTCTTC
TRBV9	-	many	TRBJ2-2	CASSQGLNTGELFF	TGTGCCAGCAGCCAGGGCCTCAACACCGGGGAGCTGTTTTTT
TRBV9	-	-	TRBJ2-2	CASSLGLSNTGELFF	TGTGCCAGCAGCCTGGGACTCTCGAACACCGGGGAGCTGTTTTTT
TRBV9	-	medium-sized	TRBJ1-1	CASSVGVRQEAFF	TGTGCCAGCAGCGTAGGCGTCAGGCAGGAAGCTTTCTTT
TRBV9	-	medium-sized	TRBJ2-7	CASSGEGGHEQYF	TGTGCCAGCAGCGGGGAGGGGGGCCACGAGCAGTACTTC
TRBV9	TRBD2	few	TRBJ2-7	CASSAGTTAYEQYF	TGTGCCAGCAGCGCCGGGACTACTGCCTACGAGCAGTACTTC
TRBV9	-	few	TRBJ1-4	CASSGGALNEKLFF	TGTGCCAGCAGCGGGGGCGCCCTGAATGAAAAACTGTTTTTT
TRBV9	-	few	TRBJ2-3	CASSVRRYSTDTQYF	TGTGCCAGCAGCGTAAGGAGGTATAGCACAGATACGCAGTATTTT
TRBV9	-	many	TRBJ1-2	CASNQGGANYGYTF	TGTGCCAGCAACCAAGGGGGGGCTAACTATGGCTACACCTTC
TRBV9	-	-	TRBJ2-7	CASSYGEVGGGYYEQYF	TGTGCCAGCAGCTACGGAGAGGTAGGAGGGGGGTACTACGAGCAGTACTTC
TRBV9	-	medium-sized	TRBJ2-7	CASSGDSYEQYF	TGTGCCAGCAGCGGAGACTCCTACGAGCAGTACTTC
TRBV9	-	many	TRBJ2-1	CASSVESHGGRFTPYNEQFF	TGTGCCAGCAGCGTAGAATCCCACGGGGGCAGGTTCACCCCCTACAATGAGCAGTTCTTC
TRBV9	-	many	TRBJ2-7	CASSVAELPVYEQYF	TGTGCCAGCAGCGTAGCCGAGCTGCCGGTCTACGAGCAGTACTTC
TRBV9	TRBD2	many	TRBJ2-3	CASSVEVAGGPDTQYF	TGTGCCAGCAGCGTAGAGGTAGCGGGGGGGCCAGATACGCAGTATTTT
TRBV9	-	medium-sized	TRBJ1-2	CASLSGNYGYTF	TGTGCCAGCCTTAGCGGAAACTATGGCTACACCTTC
TRBV9	-	few	TRBJ2-7	CASSVDPSYEQYF	TGTGCCAGCAGCGTAGATCCCTCCTACGAGCAGTACTTC
TRBV9	-	many	TRBJ2-3	CASSVDEADTQYF	TGTGCCAGCAGCGTAGATGAGGCAGATACGCAGTATTTT
TRBV9	-	many	TRBJ1-5	CASSNRDNSDQPQHF	TGTGCCAGCAGCAACCGGGACAACTCAGATCAGCCCCAGCATTTT
TRBV9	TRBD2	few	TRBJ2-1	CASTAPGGSSYNEQFF	TGTGCCAGCACCGCGCCGGGGGGTTCGTCCTACAATGAGCAGTTCTTC
TRBV9	TRBD1	medium-sized	TRBJ1-6	CASSATGRISPLHF	TGTGCCAGCAGCGCGACAGGGCGTATTTCACCCCTCCACTTT
TRBV9	-	many	TRBJ1-4	CASSPLGREEEKLFF	TGTGCCAGCAGCCCTCTTGGCAGGGAAGAGGAAAAACTGTTTTTT